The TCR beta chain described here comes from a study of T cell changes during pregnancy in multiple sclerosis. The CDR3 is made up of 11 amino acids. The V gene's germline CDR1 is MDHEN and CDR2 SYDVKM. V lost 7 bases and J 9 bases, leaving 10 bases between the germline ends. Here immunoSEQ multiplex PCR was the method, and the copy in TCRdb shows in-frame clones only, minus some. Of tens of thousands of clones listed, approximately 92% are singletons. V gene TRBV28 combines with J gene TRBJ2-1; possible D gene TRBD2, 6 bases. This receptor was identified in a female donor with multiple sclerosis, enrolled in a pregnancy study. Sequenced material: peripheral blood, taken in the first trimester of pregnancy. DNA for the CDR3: TGTGCCAGCACACTAGCAGGTGAGCAGTTCTTC. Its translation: CASTLAGEQFF. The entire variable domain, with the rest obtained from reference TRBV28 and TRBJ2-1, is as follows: DVKVTQSSRYLVKRTGEKVFLECVQDMDHENMFWYRQDPGLGLRLIYFSYDVKMKEKGDIPEGYSVSREKKERFSLILESASTNQTSMYLCASTLAGEQFFGPGTRLTVL.